One sample yielded the 14 T cell receptor beta chains listed below, sequenced in a study of cytomegalovirus exposure and HLA in healthy donors. The PCR was carried out with 60 Vbeta primers and 13 Jbeta primers. Sequencing was performed with immunoSEQ multiplex PCR; in TCRdb, only in-frame clones are kept and a portion is missing. The sample has roughly 290,000 clones, approximately 90% seen once; the top ten hold approximately 2%. Input material: PBMCs. The receptor source for this set is a woman between 18 and 29 years old in good health and CMV-seronegative.

The chain employs TRBV9 and TRBJ2-4; maybe TRBD1 (6 bases). The CDR3 is made up of 15 amino acids. V was shortened by 4 bases and J by 1 base, with 12 bases between the two germline ends. Germline loops: CDR1 SGDLS, CDR2 YYNGEE. CDR3 nucleotides: TGTGCCAGCAGCTCTGGAAGGGGGGCCAAAAACATTCAGTACTTC. It yields the protein CASSSGRGAKNIQYF.

On this clone itself: Other DNA sequences in the same sample also yield this CDR3. The chain employs TRBV30 and TRBJ1-6; D possibly corresponds to TRBD1 (6 bases). From germline, CDR1 is GTSNPN and CDR2 SVGIG (reference sequence). Deletions cut 0 bases from V and 9 bases from J, with 18 bases between. This CDR3 has 16 residues. The CDR3, as DNA: TGTGCCTGGAGTGTATTGGGCCGGACAGAGAGTTCACCCCTCCACTTT. It yields the protein CAWSVLGRTESSPLHF.

V gene TRBV12-5 combines with J gene TRBJ2-1; D is possibly TRBD2 (6 bases). This CDR3 region has 23 residues. In germline, CDR1 is LGHNT, CDR2 FRNRAP. V dropped 3 bases and J dropped 0 bases, with 33 bases sitting between them. CDR3 nucleotide sequence: TGTGCTAGTGGTTTCCCATTCTCATGGTACAGCGGGTACCCCAATCGCTCCTACAATGAGCAGTTCTTC. Translating gives CASGFPFSWYSGYPNRSYNEQFF.

CDR3 nucleotide sequence: TGTGCCACCAGCAGGTCGTCTGCGGGGGCCTACAATGAGCAGTTCTTC. The encoded protein is CATSRSSAGAYNEQFF. The chain joins TRBV15 to TRBJ2-1; TRBD2 matches 7 bases. The CDR3 consists of 16 residues. The ends lost 3 bases at V and 2 bases at J; junction bases unmatched: 7. Germline V gives CDR1 LNHNV, CDR2 YYDKDF (reference sequence).

The chain has TRBV18 and TRBJ2-1; tentative D call: TRBD2 (6 bases). This CDR3 contains 14 residues. Per the germline V gene, CDR1 is KGHSH and CDR2 is LQKENI. V lost 3 bases and J 7 bases, leaving 13 bases between the germline ends. In DNA, the CDR3 is TGTGCCAGCTCACCCCCCGGGGGTTTTAATGAGCAGTTCTTC. This translates into CASSPPGGFNEQFF.

This chain uses TRBV7-2 with TRBJ2-5; D is uncertain. The ends were cut back, 2 bases at V and 5 bases at J, with 9 bases in the middle. Germline V CDR1 and CDR2: SGHTA, FQGNSA. The length of the CDR3 is 13 residues. CDR3 region: CASSLSVWETQYF. DNA for the CDR3: TGTGCCAGCAGCTTATCGGTTTGGGAGACCCAGTACTTC.

The gene calls are TRBV5-4 and TRBJ1-6; perhaps TRBD1 as D (5 bases). CDR1 and CDR2 from the germline V gene are SGHNT and YYREEE (reference sequence). V lost 0 bases and J 9 bases, leaving 10 bases between the germline ends. This CDR3 has 14 residues. The CDR3 is CASSLGQGGSPLHF. CDR3 sequence (DNA): TGTGCCAGCAGCTTGGGGCAGGGAGGTTCACCCCTCCACTTT.

The chain recombines TRBV4-1 with TRBJ2-3; D is unclear. Germline CDR1 reads MGHRA; CDR2 reads YSYEKL. This CDR3 region has 15 residues. V was clipped by 1 base and J by 4 bases, with 12 bases between them. CDR3 sequence reads: CASSQAQQRADTQYF. The CDR3 DNA sequence: TGCGCCAGCAGCCAAGCCCAGCAGCGCGCAGATACGCAGTATTTT.

The gene calls are TRBV2 and TRBJ1-2; D is perhaps TRBD1 (5 bases). This CDR3 is 14 amino acids long. The V gene's germline CDR1 is SNHLY and CDR2 FYNNEI. V was cut by 10 bases and J by 2 bases, with 17 bases left in between. CDR3 nucleotide sequence: TGTGCCACTCTTTGGGATGGGGGGAACTATGGCTACACCTTC. Translation: CATLWDGGNYGYTF.

The chain is built from TRBV7-3 and TRBJ1-1, with D hard to call. V gave up 5 bases and J gave up 1 base, with 8 bases separating them. Looked up from germline, CDR1 is SGHTA and CDR2 is FQGTGA. This CDR3 has 13 residues. The CDR3 nucleotides are TGTGCCAGCAGCATCTCGGGGAACACTGAAGCTTTCTTT. Encoded protein: CASSISGNTEAFF.

CDR3 sequence reads: CASSEENRLTGNTIYF. CDR3 in DNA: TGTGCCAGCAGTGAAGAGAACAGGTTGACAGGAAACACCATATATTTT. The chain joins TRBV2 to TRBJ1-3; maybe TRBD1 (5 bases). V lost 1 base and J 4 bases, leaving 14 bases between the germline ends. The CDR3 consists of 16 residues. Germline CDR1 SNHLY, CDR2 FYNNEI.

This chain connects TRBV6-5 to TRBJ1-6; no clear D. The ends were cut back, 6 bases at V and 5 bases at J, with 14 bases in the middle. This CDR3 has 15 residues. Per germline, CDR1 MNHEY and CDR2 SVGAGI. Here the CDR3 DNA reads TGTGCCAGCAGCCGCGCGGACTCGGATAATTCACCCCTCCACTTT. Translated: CASSRADSDNSPLHF.

V gene TRBV6-1 combines with J gene TRBJ1-6; D gene ambiguous. Germline CDR1 and CDR2: MNHNS and SASEGT. V was shortened by 0 bases and J by 6 bases, with 6 bases between the two germline ends. The CDR3 contains 14 residues. As DNA, the CDR3 is TGTGCCAGCAGTGAAGCGCTAGTTAATTCACCCCTCCACTTT. Its translation: CASSEALVNSPLHF.

The chain has TRBV9 and TRBJ1-3; a possible D gene is TRBD1 (5 bases). Trimming left V 4 bases short and J 0 bases short, with 14 bases between. CDR1 and CDR2 (germline): SGDLS, YYNGEE. The CDR3 runs to 16 residues. CDR3 DNA sequence: TGTGCCAGCAGCCGGGGGGGGGAAGGCTCTGGAAACACCATATATTTT. Amino acid sequence: CASSRGGEGSGNTIYF.